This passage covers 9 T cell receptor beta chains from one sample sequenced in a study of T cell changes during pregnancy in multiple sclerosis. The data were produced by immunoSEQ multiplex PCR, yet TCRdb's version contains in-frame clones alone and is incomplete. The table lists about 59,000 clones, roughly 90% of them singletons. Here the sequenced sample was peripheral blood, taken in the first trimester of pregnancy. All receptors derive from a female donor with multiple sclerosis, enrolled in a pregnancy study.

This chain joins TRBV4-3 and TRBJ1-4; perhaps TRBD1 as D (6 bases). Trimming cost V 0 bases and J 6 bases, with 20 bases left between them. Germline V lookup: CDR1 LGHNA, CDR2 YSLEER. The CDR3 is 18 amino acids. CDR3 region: CASSQDIASGGADEKLFF. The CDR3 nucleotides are TGCGCCAGCAGCCAAGATATAGCGTCGGGGGGGGCGGATGAAAAACTGTTTTTT.

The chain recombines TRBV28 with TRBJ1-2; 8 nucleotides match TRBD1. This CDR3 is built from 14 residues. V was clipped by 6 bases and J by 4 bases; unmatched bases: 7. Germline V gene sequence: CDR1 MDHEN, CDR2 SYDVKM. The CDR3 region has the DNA TGTGCCAGCAGCCTCGGGACAGGCGGCTATGGCTACACCTTC. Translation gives CASSLGTGGYGYTF.

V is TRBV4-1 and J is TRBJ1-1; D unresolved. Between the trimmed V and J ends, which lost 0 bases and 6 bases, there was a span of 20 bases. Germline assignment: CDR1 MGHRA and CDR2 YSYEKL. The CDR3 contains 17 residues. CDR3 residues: CASSQEGLGEGPPEAFF. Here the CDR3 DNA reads TGCGCCAGCAGCCAAGAGGGTCTGGGAGAAGGGCCTCCTGAAGCTTTCTTT.

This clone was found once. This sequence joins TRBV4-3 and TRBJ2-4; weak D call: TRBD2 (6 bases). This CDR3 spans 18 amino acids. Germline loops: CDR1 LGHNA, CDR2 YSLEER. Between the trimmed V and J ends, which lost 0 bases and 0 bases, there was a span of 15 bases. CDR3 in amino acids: CASSQDPEGAGAKNIQYF. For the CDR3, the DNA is TGCGCCAGCAGCCAAGACCCAGAGGGAGCGGGAGCCAAAAACATTCAGTACTTC.

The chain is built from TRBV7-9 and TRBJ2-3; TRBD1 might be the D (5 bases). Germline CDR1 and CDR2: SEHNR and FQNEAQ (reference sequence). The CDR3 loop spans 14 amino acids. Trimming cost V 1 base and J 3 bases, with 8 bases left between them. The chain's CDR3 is CASSLGQGTDTQYF. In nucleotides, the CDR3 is TGTGCCAGCAGCTTAGGTCAGGGAACAGATACGCAGTATTTT.

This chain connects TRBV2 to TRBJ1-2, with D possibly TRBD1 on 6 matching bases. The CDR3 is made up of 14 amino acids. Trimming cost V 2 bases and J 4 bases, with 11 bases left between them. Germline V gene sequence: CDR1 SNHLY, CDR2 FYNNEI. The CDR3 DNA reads TGTGCCAGCAGTGAAAGAATAGGGGGCTATGGCTACACCTTC. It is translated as CASSERIGGYGYTF.

The CDR3 loop is CASSQGGTLEQYF. CDR3 nucleotides: TGTGCCAGCAGCCAAGGCGGGACGCTCGAGCAGTACTTC. The chain is built from TRBV14 and TRBJ2-7; perhaps TRBD2 as D (6 bases). The CDR3 loop spans 13 amino acids. The ends were cut back, 1 base at V and 6 bases at J, with 10 bases in the middle. Germline V lookup: CDR1 SGHDN, CDR2 FVKESK.

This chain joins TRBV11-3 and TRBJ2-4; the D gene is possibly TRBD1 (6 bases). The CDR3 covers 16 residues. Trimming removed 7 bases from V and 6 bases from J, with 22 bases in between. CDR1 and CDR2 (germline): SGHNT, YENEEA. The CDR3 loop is CASTLGRTRGGNIQYF. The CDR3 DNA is TGTGCCAGCACCTTGGGGCGGACGCGAGGGGGAAACATTCAGTACTTC. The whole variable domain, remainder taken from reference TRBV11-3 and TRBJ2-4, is EAGVVQSPRYKIIEKKQPVAFWCNPISGHNTLYWYLQNLGQGPELLIRYENEEAVDDSQLPKDRFSAERLKGVDSTLKIQPAELGDSAVYLCASTLGRTRGGNIQYFGAGTRLSVL.

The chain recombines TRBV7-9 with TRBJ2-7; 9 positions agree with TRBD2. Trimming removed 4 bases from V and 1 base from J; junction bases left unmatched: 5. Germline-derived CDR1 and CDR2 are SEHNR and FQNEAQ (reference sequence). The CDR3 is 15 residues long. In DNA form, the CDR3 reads TGTGCCAGCAGCTCACTAGCGGGTCCTTCCTACGAGCAGTACTTC. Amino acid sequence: CASSSLAGPSYEQYF.